The sample holds a few counts of the clone carrying this T cell receptor beta chain. Trimming removed 4 bases from V and 1 base from J; junction bases left unmatched: 6. This CDR3 is 16 amino acids long. Germline CDR1 is SGHDT and CDR2 is YYEEEE. This specimen comes from a study of regulatory T cells in long-lasting Graves disease. Libraries of TCR beta came from iRepertoire HTBI primers plus Arm-PCR of CDR3 regions. From the multiplex PCR reads, TCRdb called clonotypes with MiXCR, one entry per CDR3 protein. This table holds a few hundred thousand distinct CDR3 sequences, 23% found once. Time point in this sample: persistent/refractory GD, antithyroid drugs over 5 years with positive TRAb. The TCR library was made from RNA extracted from PBMCs.

The receptor comes from a female donor with Graves disease. The specimen was peripheral blood mononuclear cells (PBMCs), collected when the disease was refractory, from a patient treated with antithyroid drugs. The genes are TRBV5-6 and TRBJ1-5; 9 bases line up with TRBD1. The chain's CDR3 is CASSGTGKGSNQPQHF. In DNA form, the CDR3 reads TGTGCCAGCAGCGGGACAGGGAAAGGGAGCAATCAGCCCCAGCATTTT.